These T cell receptor beta chains were read from a single sample in a study of CD8 T cells in ankylosing spondylitis. TCRdb passed the 5' RACE reads through MiXCR, listing each CDR3 protein once. The sample has fewer than 400,000 distinct CDR3 sequences; approximately 20% are singletons. Sequenced input: blood, either unsorted or a sorted T cell fraction (not recorded which). These receptors came from a male donor with ankylosing spondylitis. CDR3s include the opening cysteine and the closing phenylalanine or tryptophan.

j_gene: TRBJ1-4
v_gene: TRBV5-1
CDR3aa: CASSLGGHPNEKLFF

j_gene: TRBJ2-3
v_gene: TRBV18
CDR3aa: CASSPILGLAGGTDTQYF

j_gene: TRBJ1-5
v_gene: TRBV20-1
CDR3aa: CSAEVNRGNQPQHF

j_gene: TRBJ2-5
v_gene: TRBV6-5
CDR3aa: CASSLQGVRGTQYF

j_gene: TRBJ1-1
v_gene: TRBV29-1
CDR3aa: CSVARAMNTEAFF

j_gene: TRBJ2-3
v_gene: TRBV7-9
CDR3aa: CASSRSSREARTDTQYF

j_gene: TRBJ1-2
v_gene: TRBV7-9
CDR3aa: CASSQSTGGNYGYTF

j_gene: TRBJ2-2
v_gene: TRBV10-2
CDR3aa: CASRPGANTGELFF

j_gene: TRBJ2-1
v_gene: TRBV29-1
CDR3aa: CSVEDPTRTGNNEQFF

j_gene: TRBJ2-7
v_gene: TRBV28
CDR3aa: CASSLAWLAGEQYF

j_gene: TRBJ2-5
v_gene: TRBV14
CDR3aa: CASSQGVAVETQYF

j_gene: TRBJ2-7
v_gene: TRBV20-1
CDR3aa: CSARLGNSYEQYF

j_gene: TRBJ1-5
v_gene: TRBV5-1
CDR3aa: CASSAGTGRNQPQHF

j_gene: TRBJ2-7
v_gene: TRBV30
CDR3aa: CAWSVRAGGYEQYF

j_gene: TRBJ2-2
v_gene: TRBV7-3
CDR3aa: CASRAGGHHTGELFF

j_gene: TRBJ1-2
v_gene: TRBV5-1
CDR3aa: CASRWDNGGYGYTF

j_gene: TRBJ2-3
v_gene: TRBV7-9
CDR3aa: CASSRDLGLATDTQYF

j_gene: TRBJ2-1
v_gene: TRBV24-1
CDR3aa: CATSDSQGRYNEQFF

j_gene: TRBJ2-7
v_gene: TRBV15
CDR3aa: CATSREDSDSYEQYF

j_gene: TRBJ2-2
v_gene: TRBV5-1
CDR3aa: CASSLAGSPRTGELFF

j_gene: TRBJ2-1
v_gene: TRBV14
CDR3aa: CASSQDYRAKQFF

j_gene: TRBJ2-1
v_gene: TRBV12-3/TRBV12-4
CDR3aa: CASSRTSTSYNEQFF

j_gene: TRBJ1-4
v_gene: TRBV10-3
CDR3aa: CATSTVHNEKLFF